A selection of T cell receptor beta chains follows, all from one sample in a study of T cell changes during pregnancy in multiple sclerosis. Produced via immunoSEQ multiplex PCR; TCRdb's table is partial and in-frame only. Of about 44,000 clones in the sample, 90% are singletons; the top ten hold approximately 0.7%. Sequencing used CD4+ T cells from peripheral blood mononuclear cells, obtained before pregnancy. These receptor sequences come from a female donor with multiple sclerosis, enrolled in a pregnancy study. CDR3s include the opening cysteine and the closing phenylalanine or tryptophan. Fields, in order: D gene, clone size, J gene, V gene, CDR3 DNA, CDR3 protein. D genes are given only for firm matches. Clone size is stated in some rows and not others, as once, few, many or a class when expanded.

d_gene: NA; abundance: NA; j_gene: TRBJ2-5; v_gene: TRBV7-2; CDR3nt: TGTGCCAGCAGTGATAGAGGGAGGATCGGAGAGACCCAGTACTTC; CDR3aa: CASSDRGRIGETQYF
d_gene: TRBD1; abundance: NA; j_gene: TRBJ1-5; v_gene: TRBV6-5; CDR3nt: TGTGCCAGCAGCCCGGGACAGCACCCCAATCAGCCCCAGCATTTT; CDR3aa: CASSPGQHPNQPQHF
d_gene: NA; abundance: NA; j_gene: TRBJ2-7; v_gene: TRBV7-3; CDR3nt: TGTGCCAGCAGCTTAGGGAGAGACCGGCCCTACGAGCAGTACTTC; CDR3aa: CASSLGRDRPYEQYF
d_gene: NA; abundance: NA; j_gene: TRBJ1-5; v_gene: TRBV7-2; CDR3nt: TGTGCCAGCAGCTACGCAGACAGGTACAATCAGCCCCAGCATTTT; CDR3aa: CASSYADRYNQPQHF
d_gene: NA; abundance: NA; j_gene: TRBJ1-2; v_gene: TRBV18; CDR3nt: TGTGCCAGCTCACCGGACTCAACTTTGGGCTACACCTTC; CDR3aa: CASSPDSTLGYTF
d_gene: NA; abundance: NA; j_gene: TRBJ2-2; v_gene: TRBV10-2; CDR3nt: TGCGCCAGCAGTCCGACTGGGAACACCGGGGAGCTGTTTTTT; CDR3aa: CASSPTGNTGELFF
d_gene: TRBD2; abundance: NA; j_gene: TRBJ2-7; v_gene: TRBV7-9; CDR3nt: TGTGCCAGCACCATTGGTAGCGGGGTGCTCTCCTACGAGCAGTACTTC; CDR3aa: CASTIGSGVLSYEQYF
d_gene: TRBD2; abundance: NA; j_gene: TRBJ2-5; v_gene: TRBV2; CDR3nt: TGTGCCAGCGGCCCGACTAGCGGGAGCGAGACCCAGTACTTC; CDR3aa: CASGPTSGSETQYF
d_gene: NA; abundance: NA; j_gene: TRBJ1-5; v_gene: TRBV19; CDR3nt: TGTGCCAGTAGTAAAGGGTGGGGCCAGCCCCAGCATTTT; CDR3aa: CASSKGWGQPQHF
d_gene: NA; abundance: once; j_gene: TRBJ2-3; v_gene: TRBV6-4; CDR3nt: TGTGCCAGCAGCTCCCAGGCAGCTAGCACAGATACGCAGTATTTT; CDR3aa: CASSSQAASTDTQYF
d_gene: TRBD2; abundance: NA; j_gene: TRBJ2-7; v_gene: TRBV19; CDR3nt: TGTGCCAGTAGTGATAGCGGGTGGAGCTCCTACGAGCAGTACTTC; CDR3aa: CASSDSGWSSYEQYF
d_gene: TRBD2; abundance: NA; j_gene: TRBJ2-7; v_gene: TRBV5-1; CDR3nt: TGCGCCAGCAGCGCGATCGGGACTAGCGGGAGGGCCCCCTACGAGCAGTACTTC; CDR3aa: CASSAIGTSGRAPYEQYF
d_gene: NA; abundance: NA; j_gene: TRBJ2-1; v_gene: TRBV6-5; CDR3nt: TGTGCCAGCAGTTACTCGGCCTTAAGCTCCTACAATGAGCAGTTCTTC; CDR3aa: CASSYSALSSYNEQFF
d_gene: NA; abundance: NA; j_gene: TRBJ2-5; v_gene: TRBV7-9; CDR3nt: TGTGCCAGCAGGGGGCTAGTAGAGACCCAGTACTTC; CDR3aa: CASRGLVETQYF
d_gene: TRBD1; abundance: NA; j_gene: TRBJ1-6; v_gene: TRBV4-3; CDR3nt: TGCGCCAGCAGCCTGACAGGGACTGACTCACCCCTCCACTTT; CDR3aa: CASSLTGTDSPLHF
d_gene: NA; abundance: once; j_gene: TRBJ2-5; v_gene: TRBV2; CDR3nt: TGTGGCGGGTCCCAGTACCAAGAGACCCAGTACTTC; CDR3aa: CGGSQYQETQYF
d_gene: TRBD1; abundance: NA; j_gene: TRBJ2-5; v_gene: TRBV4-2; CDR3nt: TGTGCCAGCAGCCAAGATAGAGGGGGCTCGACCCAGTACTTC; CDR3aa: CASSQDRGGSTQYF
d_gene: NA; abundance: NA; j_gene: TRBJ2-7; v_gene: TRBV6-1; CDR3nt: TGTGCCAGCAGTCCGGGTCCCTCCTACGAGCAGTACTTC; CDR3aa: CASSPGPSYEQYF
d_gene: NA; abundance: NA; j_gene: TRBJ2-1; v_gene: TRBV5-8; CDR3nt: TGTGCCAGCAGCTGGCGTTGGGGGCTTAACAATGAGCAGTTCTTC; CDR3aa: CASSWRWGLNNEQFF
d_gene: TRBD2; abundance: NA; j_gene: TRBJ2-1; v_gene: TRBV27; CDR3nt: TGTGCCAGCAGTTTCGGGGGGGGCAAGTACAATGAGCAGTTCTTC; CDR3aa: CASSFGGGKYNEQFF
d_gene: TRBD1; abundance: NA; j_gene: TRBJ2-1; v_gene: TRBV11-1; CDR3nt: TGTGCCAGCAGCTCCCGGGGACAGGGAAAACAAGAGCAGTTCTTC; CDR3aa: CASSSRGQGKQEQFF
d_gene: TRBD2; abundance: NA; j_gene: TRBJ2-3; v_gene: TRBV9; CDR3nt: TGTGCCAGCAGCGTCACTAGCGCTAGCACAGATACGCAGTATTTT; CDR3aa: CASSVTSASTDTQYF